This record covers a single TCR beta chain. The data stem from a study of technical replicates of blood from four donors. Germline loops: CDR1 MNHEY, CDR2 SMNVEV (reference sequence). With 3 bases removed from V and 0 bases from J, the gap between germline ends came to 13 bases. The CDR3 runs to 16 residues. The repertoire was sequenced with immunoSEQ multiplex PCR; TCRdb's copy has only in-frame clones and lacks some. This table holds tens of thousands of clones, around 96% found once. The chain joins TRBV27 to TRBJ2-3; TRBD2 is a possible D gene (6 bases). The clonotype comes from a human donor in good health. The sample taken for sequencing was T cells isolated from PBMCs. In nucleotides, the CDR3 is TGTGCCAGCAGTTTTTTCGGGGGACCAAGCACAGATACGCAGTATTTT. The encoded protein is CASSFFGGPSTDTQYF.